One and the same sample provided the 23 T cell receptor beta chains below, sequenced in a study of blood T cell repertoires in COVID-19. Only in-frame clones appear in the TCRdb table, and some are missing; sequencing was by immunoSEQ multiplex PCR. The sample lists roughly 190,000 clones; more than 75% were seen once. The sequenced sample was peripheral blood. The receptors here all came from a woman in her fifties or sixties with active or convalescent COVID-19.

This clone was seen many times. This CDR3 is also generated by other DNA sequences in the sample. The gene calls are TRBV30 and TRBJ1-6, with 8 bases lining up with TRBD1. This CDR3 is built from 14 residues. Germline CDR1 and CDR2: GTSNPN and SVGIG (reference sequence). With 1 base clipped from V and 7 bases from J, the junction kept 3 bases outside the gene matches. The chain's CDR3 is CAWSGGQDNSPLHF. In DNA, the CDR3 is TGTGCCTGGAGTGGGGGACAGGACAATTCACCCCTCCACTTT.

A note on this clone: Other DNA sequences in this specimen translate into the identical CDR3. The rearrangement joins TRBV7-9 to TRBJ1-5; D is ambiguous. In germline, CDR1 is SEHNR, CDR2 FQNEAQ (reference sequence). With 5 bases removed from V and 2 bases from J, the gap between germline ends came to 4 bases. This CDR3 is 12 amino acids long. The CDR3 DNA is TGTGCCAGCAGCCGGGGCAATCAGCCCCAGCATTTT. Translating it yields CASSRGNQPQHF.

J is TRBJ1-5 and V is TRBV2, with D maybe TRBD1 (5 bases). This CDR3 has 13 residues. Germline CDR1 is SNHLY and CDR2 is FYNNEI. V was pared by 5 bases and J by 3 bases, with 8 bases between. The CDR3 coding sequence is TGTGCCAGCAGTACAGGCAACAATCAGCCCCAGCATTTT. Residues: CASSTGNNQPQHF.

This chain links TRBV5-4 with TRBJ2-1, with TRBD1 matching 7 bases. The CDR3 length is 15 residues. Germline V gene sequence: CDR1 SGHNT, CDR2 YYREEE (reference sequence). V was pared by 5 bases and J by 0 bases, with 5 bases of the junction left unmatched. CDR3 region: CASRADRASYNEQFF. The CDR3 DNA sequence: TGTGCCAGCAGGGCTGACAGGGCCTCCTACAATGAGCAGTTCTTC.

This chain uses TRBV10-3 with TRBJ1-1; D is uncertain. CDR3 length equals 12 residues. Trimming took 4 bases from V and 3 from J, leaving 6 bases between them. Germline V gene lookup returns CDR1 ENHRY and CDR2 SYGVKD. Here the CDR3 DNA reads TGTGCCATCAGTGCCCATGACACTGAAGCTTTCTTT. Translated: CAISAHDTEAFF.

V usage is TRBV7-2 and J usage is TRBJ1-1, with a possible D match to TRBD1 (5 bases). Trimming removed 2 bases from V and 1 base from J, with 8 bases in between. The CDR3 covers 14 residues. Germline CDR1 reads SGHTA; CDR2 reads FQGNSA. CDR3 sequence: CASSLSGKNTEAFF. The CDR3 DNA reads as TGTGCCAGCAGCTTATCAGGGAAGAACACTGAAGCTTTCTTT. Drawing the rest from reference TRBV7-2 and TRBJ1-1, the complete variable domain is GAGVSQSPSNKVTEKGKDVELRCDPISGHTALYWYRQSLGQGLEFLIYFQGNSAPDKSGLPSDRFSAERTGGSVSTLTIQRTQQEDSAVYLCASSLSGKNTEAFFGQGTRLTVV.

The chain links TRBV13 to TRBJ2-2, with a possible D match to TRBD1 (5 bases). The CDR3 consists of 19 residues. The germline gives CDR1 PRHDT, CDR2 FYEKMQ (reference sequence). V dropped 5 bases and J dropped 3 bases, with 25 bases sitting between them. The CDR3 sequence: CASSQIMTDNYRYTGELFF. The DNA of the CDR3 is TGTGCCAGCAGCCAAATCATGACAGATAACTATAGGTACACCGGGGAGCTGTTTTTT.

The CDR3 DNA reads as TGTGCCAGCAGGGGGACAGGGGGCGCCAGTTATGGCTACACCTTC. Translation: CASRGTGGASYGYTF. The V gene is TRBV28, the J gene TRBJ1-2; 12 nucleotides agree with TRBD1. The germline CDR1 and CDR2 sequences are MDHEN and SYDVKM. After removal of 6 bases from V and 5 bases from J, the junction contained 7 bases not matched to a gene. The CDR3 is 15 amino acids.

This rearrangement joins TRBV7-3 to TRBJ2-1, with TRBD2 matching 8 bases. The germline CDR1 and CDR2 sequences are SGHTA and FQGTGA. V was pared by 1 base and J by 3 bases, with 2 bases of the junction left unmatched. The CDR3 loop spans 15 amino acids. CDR3 in amino acids: CASSLIAGGYNEQFF. The CDR3 DNA reads TGTGCCAGCAGCTTAATTGCGGGAGGCTACAATGAGCAGTTCTTC.

V is TRBV3-1 (or the pseudogene TRBV3-2) and J is TRBJ2-3; D perhaps matches TRBD1 (5 bases). CDR3 size: 20 residues. CDR1 and CDR2 from the germline V gene are LGHDT and YNNKEL (reference sequence). V lost 3 bases, J lost 3 bases, and 28 bases lay in between. CDR3 nucleotides: TGTGCCAGCAGCCACGAAGATAGCAGGGTTATAAGACGTGGGACAGATACGCAGTATTTT. Amino acid sequence: CASSHEDSRVIRRGTDTQYF.

The CDR3 sequence is CASSTGTSGTEQYF. The CDR3, as DNA: TGTGCCAGCAGTACCGGGACTAGCGGGACCGAGCAGTACTTC. The gene calls are TRBV7-2 and TRBJ2-7; TRBD2 matches at 13 bases. The CDR3 has 14 amino acids. V dropped 6 bases and J dropped 6; count of bases not matched to a gene: 5. Germline V gene sequence: CDR1 SGHTA, CDR2 FQGNSA. Full variable domain (rest looked up from reference TRBV7-2 and TRBJ2-7): GAGVSQSPSNKVTEKGKDVELRCDPISGHTALYWYRQSLGQGLEFLIYFQGNSAPDKSGLPSDRFSAERTGGSVSTLTIQRTQQEDSAVYLCASSTGTSGTEQYFGPGTRLTVT.

The V gene is TRBV5-1, the J gene TRBJ2-5; a weak D match, TRBD2 (5 bases). From germline, CDR1 is SGHRS and CDR2 YFSETQ. The V end was cut by 0 bases, the J end by 3 bases, with 9 bases between. The CDR3 loop spans 14 amino acids. In nucleotides, the CDR3 is TGCGCCAGCAGCTTGGCCGTGGGAGAAGAGACCCAGTACTTC. Its protein product is CASSLAVGEETQYF.

The chain is built from TRBV9 and TRBJ2-1, with 10 bases aligning to TRBD2. Germline-derived CDR1 and CDR2 are SGDLS and YYNGEE. The length of the CDR3 is 16 residues. V gave up 3 bases and J gave up 10 bases; unmatched junction bases: 13. The CDR3 DNA reads TGTGCCAGCAGCGCCGCTAGCGGGAGCACCCACCAGGAGCAGTTCTTC. Protein: CASSAASGSTHQEQFF.

J is TRBJ2-7 and V is TRBV7-2, with 9 bases that match TRBD2. The germline V gene has CDR1 SGHTA and CDR2 FQGNSA. The CDR3 has 15 amino acids. Losses at the gene ends were 0 bases for V and 6 bases for J; bases not matched to a gene: 6. DNA of the CDR3: TGTGCCAGCAGCTTAGCCAGCGGGGGGCCGGGCGAGCAGTACTTC. It translates to CASSLASGGPGEQYF. The entire variable domain, with the rest obtained from reference TRBV7-2 and TRBJ2-7, is as follows: GAGVSQSPSNKVTEKGKDVELRCDPISGHTALYWYRQSLGQGLEFLIYFQGNSAPDKSGLPSDRFSAERTGGSVSTLTIQRTQQEDSAVYLCASSLASGGPGEQYFGPGTRLTVT.

This chain links TRBV11-2 with TRBJ2-3; 9 bases are shared with TRBD2. The CDR3 length is 14 residues. With V trimmed by 3 bases and J by 6 bases, 4 bases remained unmatched. Per the germline V gene, CDR1 is SGHAT and CDR2 is FQNNGV. CDR3 amino acids: CASSLASGVDTQYF. As DNA, the CDR3 is TGTGCCAGCAGCTTGGCTAGCGGGGTTGATACGCAGTATTTT.

The rearrangement joins TRBV7-2 to TRBJ1-2, with D possibly being TRBD1 (5 bases). This CDR3 comprises 13 residues. The V end lost 5 bases, the J end lost 5 bases, and 12 bases lay between the germline ends. Germline assignment: CDR1 SGHTA and CDR2 FQGNSA. The CDR3 coding sequence is TGTGCCAGCAGCCAACACAGGCAATATGGCTACACCTTC. The encoded protein is CASSQHRQYGYTF.

This rearrangement joins TRBV9 to TRBJ2-5; perhaps TRBD2 as D (6 bases). Trimming took 3 bases from V and 2 from J, leaving 8 bases between them. Germline-derived CDR1 and CDR2 are SGDLS and YYNGEE. The CDR3 is 13 amino acids. CDR3 region: CASSGDWQETQYF. The CDR3 DNA reads TGTGCCAGCAGCGGGGACTGGCAAGAGACCCAGTACTTC.

This chain uses TRBV11-2 with TRBJ2-7, with TRBD1 matching 10 bases. CDR3 size: 14 residues. V was clipped by 0 bases and J by 6 bases; unmatched bases: 2. Germline V gives CDR1 SGHAT, CDR2 FQNNGV. The CDR3 DNA reads TGTGCCAGCAGCTTAGATTGGGACAGGGGCGAGCAGTACTTC. It is translated as CASSLDWDRGEQYF.

The chain recombines TRBV5-8 with TRBJ2-1; D unresolved. V was cut by 1 base and J by 8 bases, with 7 bases left in between. Looked up from germline, CDR1 is SGHTS and CDR2 is YDEGEE. CDR3 length equals 12 residues. The CDR3 DNA sequence: TGTGCCAGCAGCTTGTCATTTCATGAGCAGTTCTTC. Residues: CASSLSFHEQFF.

Many counts were recorded for this clone. The genes are TRBV28 and TRBJ1-3, with D hard to call. CDR1 MDHEN and CDR2 SYDVKM come from the germline V gene. Between the trimmed V and J ends, which lost 5 bases and 9 bases, there was a span of 17 bases. The CDR3 extends over 14 amino acids. In nucleotides, the CDR3 is TGTGCCAGCAGTCCCAGTCGTCGACTACGCACCATATATTTT. It specifies CASSPSRRLRTIYF.

The gene calls are TRBV7-9 and TRBJ2-3, with TRBD1 matching over 8 bases. The CDR3 has 16 residues. Germline V gene sequence: CDR1 SEHNR, CDR2 FQNEAQ (reference sequence). The V and J ends lost 5 bases and 0 bases, in that order; junction bases with no gene match: 7. The CDR3 is CASSVLTGVSTDTQYF. The CDR3 region has the DNA TGTGCCAGCAGCGTCCTGACAGGGGTGAGCACAGATACGCAGTATTTT.

The CDR3 sequence: CASSPHTGEGSYGYTF. The CDR3 DNA is TGCGCCAGCAGTCCACACACAGGGGAAGGTAGCTATGGCTACACCTTC. This rearrangement joins TRBV23-1 to TRBJ1-2; TRBD1 matches at 7 bases. TRBV23-1 is recorded as an ORF, its role being uncertain. J gave up 4 bases and V 4 bases, and 12 bases lay outside the gene matches. This CDR3 region has 16 residues.

The V call is TRBV18, the J call TRBJ1-1, with 8 bases lining up with TRBD1. The trim removed 2 bases at V and 0 bases at J, leaving 5 bases unmatched. Per the germline V gene, CDR1 is KGHSH and CDR2 is LQKENI. The CDR3 is 16 amino acids. CDR3 nucleotides: TGTGCCAGCTCACCAGGACAGGGACTAATGAACACTGAAGCTTTCTTT. It is translated as CASSPGQGLMNTEAFF.